The T cell receptor (beta chain) under discussion was sequenced for a study of CD8+CD57+ T cells in acquired aplastic anemia. Study-wide context: Sorted cells (CD4+ and CD8+) yielded DNA amounts that averaged about 2.9 ug. General study findings and limits: Patients and controls shared nearly 30 CD8+ CDR3 sequences, which appeared highly expressed in patients and within their immunodominant clones.

For CDR3 and TCR beta VDJ profiling, genomic DNA was the template used. TCRdb processed the reads anew with MiXCR; each CDR3 protein has one entry. Altogether over 150,000 distinct CDR3 sequences are present, roughly 54% being singletons, with the ten largest covering approximately 12%. This clonotype was seen ten or more times. Antigen: not known. In patients chosen for sequencing, flow cytometry had shown CD8+CD57+ cell expansion. There are 16 residues in the CDR3. Looked up from germline, CDR1 is MNHEY and CDR2 is SVGAGI. Trimming took 2 bases from V and 1 from J, leaving 15 bases between them. The chain combines TRBV6-5 with TRBJ2-7, with D perhaps TRBD2 (7 bases). The source of this sequence is a human donor with aplastic anemia. The sample consisted of sorted CD4+, CD8+, or CD8+CD57+ T cells (not recorded which) from PBMCs. The CDR3 is CASSYVVGGTSYEQYF. CDR3 coding DNA: TGTGCCAGCAGTTACGTGGTGGGGGGGACATCCTACGAGCAGTACTTC.